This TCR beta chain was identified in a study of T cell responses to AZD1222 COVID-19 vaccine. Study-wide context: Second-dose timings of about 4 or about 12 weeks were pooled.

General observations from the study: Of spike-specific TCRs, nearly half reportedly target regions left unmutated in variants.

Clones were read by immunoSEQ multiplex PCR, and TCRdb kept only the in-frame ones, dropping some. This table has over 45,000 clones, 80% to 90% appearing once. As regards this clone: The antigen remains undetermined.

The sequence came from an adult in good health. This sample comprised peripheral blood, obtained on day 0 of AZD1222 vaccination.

As DNA, the CDR3 is TGTGCCAGCTCACCGGACAGTGGAGAAAAACTGTTTTTT. Translating gives CASSPDSGEKLFF. V and J are TRBV18 and TRBJ1-4; D might be TRBD1 (6 bases). Trimming took off 3 bases at V and 8 bases at J, with 10 bases between the two ends. The CDR3 has 13 amino acids. Germline V gene sequence: CDR1 KGHSH, CDR2 LQKENI.